The next 9 T cell receptor beta chains were all read from a single sample in a study of response to subunit inactivated influenza vaccine (dated by TCRdb to 2016 to 2019). Library method: RT-PCR. Instrument on record: Illumina HiSeq 2500. TCRdb's own reprocessing of the public reads used fastp at Q25 and MiXCR and kept productive beta chains. Identical CDR3 protein sequences are pooled into one entry, listed with their most common genes and DNA. This sample is represented by some 600,000 distinct CDR3 sequences; less than 15% of them were singletons. The ten biggest clones cover around 7.6% of the sample. The source was PBMCs from blood, collected around 15 days before vaccination. The receptors here all came from a man between 50 and 59 years old who received an inactivated influenza vaccine. Donor details come from another sample of the same person, matched by shared clones.

The sample holds a few counts of this clonotype. The genes are TRBV6-5 and TRBJ2-7; TRBD2 is a possible D gene (5 bases). V was trimmed by 2 bases and J by 1 base, leaving 12 bases between them. Germline V gene sequence: CDR1 MNHEY, CDR2 SVGAGI. There are 15 residues in the CDR3. The CDR3 DNA follows: TGTGCCAGCAGTTACGGAGGAGAGGGATCCTACGAGCAGTACTTC. Translation: CASSYGGEGSYEQYF.

CDR3 sequence: CAWKHRATNEKLFF. The CDR3 DNA sequence: TGTGCCTGGAAGCACCGGGCCACTAATGAAAAACTGTTTTTT. The chain carries TRBV30 and TRBJ1-4; no definite D call. Germline loops: CDR1 GTSNPN, CDR2 SVGIG (reference sequence). The V end lost 4 bases, the J end lost 2 bases, and 11 bases lay between the germline ends. There are 14 residues in the CDR3. The complete variable domain, with remaining parts taken from reference TRBV30 and TRBJ1-4, reads SQTIHQWPATLVQPVGSPLSLECTVEGTSNPNLYWYRQAAGRGLQLLFYSVGIGQISSEVPQNLSASRPQDRQFILSSKKLLLSDSGFYLCAWKHRATNEKLFFGSGTQLSVL.

The genes are TRBV9 and TRBJ2-2; 7 positions match TRBD1. This CDR3 has 16 amino acids. The germline V gene encodes CDR1 SGDLS and CDR2 YYNGEE. The J segment lost 0 bases and the V segment lost 1 base, leaving 3 bases of the junction unmatched. The CDR3 DNA is TGTGCCAGCAGCGTAACAGGGGCCGCGAACACCGGGGAGCTGTTTTTT. It specifies CASSVTGAANTGELFF.

This clonotype has more than one count but fewer than ten. The chain employs TRBV4-1 and TRBJ2-7, with 13 bases aligning to TRBD2. V lost 0 bases, J lost 0 bases, and 14 bases stayed unmatched. The CDR3 loop spans 21 amino acids. Germline V gene lookup returns CDR1 MGHRA and CDR2 YSYEKL. CDR3: CASSQEKRRLAGGLSSYEQYF. Here the CDR3 DNA reads TGCGCCAGCAGCCAAGAAAAGCGGCGACTAGCGGGGGGACTTAGCTCCTACGAGCAGTACTTC.

The V call is TRBV6-2 or TRBV6-3, the J call TRBJ1-1; 8 positions match TRBD1. The V gene's germline CDR1 is MNHEY and CDR2 SVGEGT. The CDR3 covers 16 residues. V lost 2 bases and J lost 4; bases outside the gene matches: 9. The DNA for the CDR3 is TGTGCCAGCAGTTACCTCGCGACAGGGGCGGGCACTGAAGCTTTCTTT. As protein: CASSYLATGAGTEAFF.

The chain links TRBV20-1 to TRBJ1-1; 7 nucleotides line up with TRBD1. This CDR3 has 16 residues. Germline V lookup: CDR1 DFQATT, CDR2 SNEGSKA (reference sequence). J lost 4 bases, V lost 5 bases, and 16 bases had no gene match. The CDR3 nucleotides read TGCAGTGCTGCAGATCAGGGGGGCAGGTGGAGCACTGAAGCTTTCTTT. This encodes CSAADQGGRWSTEAFF.

The V and J genes are TRBV12-3 or TRBV12-4 and TRBJ2-3; D tentatively reads TRBD1 or TRBD2 (5 bases each). The CDR3 is made up of 14 amino acids. The V end was cut by 5 bases, the J end by 2 bases, with 11 bases between. As DNA, the CDR3 is TGTGCCAGCAGTCCCCGGGACCACACAGATACGCAGTATTTT. Residues: CASSPRDHTDTQYF.

The chain recombines TRBV2 with TRBJ2-1; possibly TRBD1 for D (5 bases). Germline loops: CDR1 SNHLY, CDR2 FYNNEI. The V end lost 6 bases, the J end lost 0 bases, and 12 bases lay between the germline ends. This CDR3 is built from 15 residues. CDR3 sequence (DNA): TGTGCCAGCAGCGGCGACAGCACCTCCTACAATGAGCAGTTCTTC. This gives the protein CASSGDSTSYNEQFF.

The V gene is TRBV24-1, the J gene TRBJ2-3; 9 bases are a match to TRBD1. The CDR3 is 16 amino acids. V was pared by 4 bases and J by 4 bases, with 8 bases of the junction left unmatched. Germline CDR1 is KGHDR and CDR2 is SFDVKD. The CDR3 region is CATSDPPGQGPDTQYF. The CDR3 bases are TGTGCCACCAGTGACCCTCCGGGACAGGGCCCAGATACGCAGTATTTT.